What follows is one T cell receptor beta chain and its context. The antigen is undetermined. This specimen comes from a study of vaccination effects on CD4 cells after COVID-19. The ends lost 3 bases at V and 7 bases at J; junction bases unmatched: 12. The CDR3 totals 17 residues. CDR1 is SGHAT and CDR2 is FQNNGV in the germline V gene. General study results and limits: Few convalescent patients and no early post-infection timepoints were included in the study.

ViraFEST assay sequencing came after antigen-specific CD4+ T cells were expanded with viral peptide pools. Isolating CD4+ T cells followed approximately 9 days of culture. Two-dose vaccination with either BNT162b2 or mRNA-1273 was given to the participants. Vaccinated participants had no history of SARS-CoV-2 infection and tested negative for nucleocapsid antibodies. After 2 million or so PBMC were placed in each well, they were cultured with approximately 10 IU/ml IL-2 and about 10 ug/ml peptides. The authors exchanged half the medium for IL-2 medium on days 3 and 7. Using immunoSEQ multiplex PCR, the repertoire was profiled, and TCRdb retains in-frame clones only, with some absent. The sample records 25,000 to 30,000 clones, roughly 77% being singletons.

Sequencing was performed on CD4+ T cells from PBMCs cultured with HCoV-229E spike peptides, taken after COVID-19 vaccination. J is TRBJ2-3 and V is TRBV11-2, with 11 bases fitting TRBD2. This TCR was sampled from a human donor who received a COVID-19 vaccine. The DNA of the CDR3 is TGTGCCAGCAGCTTTTCCGTCCCTAGCGGGGGGCGATATACGCAGTATTTT. This encodes CASSFSVPSGGRYTQYF.